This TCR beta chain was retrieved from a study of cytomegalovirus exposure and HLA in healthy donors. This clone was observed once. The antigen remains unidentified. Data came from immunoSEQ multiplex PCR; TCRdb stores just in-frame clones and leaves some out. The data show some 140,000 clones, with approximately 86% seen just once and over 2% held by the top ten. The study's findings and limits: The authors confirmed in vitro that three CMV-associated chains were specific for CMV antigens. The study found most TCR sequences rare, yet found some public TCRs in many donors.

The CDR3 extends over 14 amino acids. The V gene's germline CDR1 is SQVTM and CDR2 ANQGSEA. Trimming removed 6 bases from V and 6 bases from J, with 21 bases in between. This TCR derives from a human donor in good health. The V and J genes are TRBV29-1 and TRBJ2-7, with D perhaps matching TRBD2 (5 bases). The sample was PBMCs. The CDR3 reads CSVPSEGTGIEQYF. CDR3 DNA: TGCAGCGTGCCCTCCGAGGGCACGGGGATCGAGCAGTACTTC.